What follows are 30 T cell receptor beta chains derived from one specimen sequenced in a study of blood T cell repertoires in COVID-19. Clones were sequenced by immunoSEQ multiplex PCR, and TCRdb holds only the in-frame ones, with some missing. This sample yields roughly 220,000 clones, of which roughly four fifths are seen a single time; around 7.2% belongs to the top ten. Sample: peripheral blood. These receptors originate from an elderly woman with COVID-19, enrolled during active disease.

This clone turned up a few times. The chain joins TRBV6-9 to TRBJ1-2, with 9 bases fitting TRBD1. The CDR3 is made up of 17 amino acids. V shed 5 bases and J 5 bases; nucleotides not matched to a gene: 15. Germline V gives CDR1 MNHGY, CDR2 SVAAGI. The CDR3 loop is CASSPRTGDPFWYGYTF. CDR3 bases: TGTGCCAGCAGTCCCCGGACAGGGGACCCCTTTTGGTATGGCTACACCTTC.

In its sample, this clone was seen once. J is TRBJ2-3 and V is TRBV7-2, with TRBD2 as a possible D gene (5 bases). In germline, CDR1 is SGHTA, CDR2 FQGNSA. The length of the CDR3 is 12 residues. V was cut by 1 base and J by 11 bases, with 10 bases left in between. The CDR3 nucleotides read TGTGCCAGCAGCTTAGGAAGGACTCGGCAGTATTTT. As protein: CASSLGRTRQYF.

This rearrangement joins TRBV5-1 to TRBJ2-5; D perhaps matches TRBD2 (6 bases). Germline CDR1 and CDR2: SGHRS and YFSETQ. Trimming pared 4 bases from V and 0 bases from J, leaving 10 bases between. CDR3 size: 14 residues. Here the CDR3 DNA reads TGCGCCAGCAGCCTTGGGGGGAACCAAGAGACCCAGTACTTC. Its translation is CASSLGGNQETQYF.

The rearrangement links TRBV23-1 to TRBJ1-1; TRBD1 matches 7 bases. TRBV23-1 is an open reading frame, and its role is uncertain. The V and J ends lost 4 bases and 3 bases, in that order; junction bases with no gene match: 2. The CDR3 contains 13 residues. CDR3 amino acids: CASSPGQHTEAFF. The DNA for the CDR3 is TGCGCCAGCAGTCCGGGACAGCACACTGAAGCTTTCTTT.

V usage is TRBV5-4 and J usage is TRBJ1-4; D not certain. CDR3 length: 14 residues. V was cut by 5 bases and J by 3 bases, with 11 bases left in between. Looked up from germline, CDR1 is SGHNT and CDR2 is YYREEE (reference sequence). DNA of the CDR3: TGTGCCAGCAGACCAGGCGGGTCTAATGAAAAACTGTTTTTT. Translated, it gives CASRPGGSNEKLFF.

V and J are TRBV19 and TRBJ1-2, with TRBD1 matching over 11 bases. The CDR3 has 16 residues. Germline values: CDR1 LNHDA, CDR2 SQIVND (reference sequence). With V trimmed by 3 bases and J by 9 bases, 12 bases remained unmatched. Here the CDR3 DNA reads TGTGCCAGTAGTATTCTCGCCGGGACAGGGGGTCTGCGCTACACCTTC. Its translation: CASSILAGTGGLRYTF. Full variable domain (rest looked up from reference TRBV19 and TRBJ1-2): DGGITQSPKYLFRKEGQNVTLSCEQNLNHDAMYWYRQDPGQGLRLIYYSQIVNDFQKGDIAEGYSVSREKKESFPLTVTSAQKNPTAFYLCASSILAGTGGLRYTFGSGTRLTVV.

This chain joins TRBV29-1 and TRBJ2-7; no firm D call. V lost 0 bases and J 6 bases, leaving 15 bases between the germline ends. Germline assignment: CDR1 SQVTM and CDR2 ANQGSEA. The CDR3 consists of 14 residues. CDR3 amino acids: CSVEDTGRRVEQYF. The DNA for the CDR3 is TGCAGCGTTGAAGATACGGGTAGACGAGTCGAGCAGTACTTC.

The rearrangement uses TRBV29-1 and TRBJ1-2, with D possibly being TRBD1 (6 bases). CDR1 is SQVTM, CDR2 ANQGSEA, per germline. Trimming pared 5 bases from V and 0 bases from J, leaving 10 bases between. CDR3 length: 13 amino acids. The CDR3 DNA is TGCAGCGTTAGCCGGGACACTAACTATGGCTACACCTTC. It translates to CSVSRDTNYGYTF.

V is TRBV11-2 and J is TRBJ1-2; D is undetermined. The CDR3 is made up of 16 amino acids. V lost 1 base, J lost 4 bases, and 16 bases lay in between. Germline V gives CDR1 SGHAT, CDR2 FQNNGV. The DNA for the CDR3 is TGTGCCAGCAGCTTAGCCCCTGGGCCAATCCCCTATGGCTACACCTTC. Translating gives CASSLAPGPIPYGYTF.

The V and J genes are TRBV15 and TRBJ2-2; the D is unclear. The germline gives CDR1 LNHNV, CDR2 YYDKDF (reference sequence). The V and J ends lost 0 bases and 7 bases respectively, with 6 bases between them. The CDR3 loop spans 13 amino acids. The DNA of the CDR3 is TGTGCCACCAGCAGAGAAGCAAGCGGGGAGCTGTTTTTT. This translates into CATSREASGELFF.

This clone was seen just once. This chain uses TRBV9 with TRBJ2-1, with 9 positions matching TRBD2. This CDR3 region has 15 residues. V shed 7 bases and J 5 bases; nucleotides not matched to a gene: 10. The V gene's germline CDR1 is SGDLS and CDR2 YYNGEE. In DNA form, the CDR3 reads TGTGCCAGCGGCTCAGTAGCGGGAGTCAACAATGAGCAGTTCTTC. Translating gives CASGSVAGVNNEQFF.

The CDR3 is CASSLEYSRGNEQYF. The CDR3 nucleotides are TGCGCCAGCAGCTTGGAGTATTCCAGGGGCAACGAGCAGTACTTC. This chain links TRBV5-1 with TRBJ2-7, with a possible D match to TRBD1 (6 bases). Germline CDR1 and CDR2: SGHRS and YFSETQ. The CDR3 totals 15 residues. Trimming pared 0 bases from V and 5 bases from J, leaving 15 bases between.

The rearrangement joins TRBV5-6 to TRBJ1-3; D uncertain. Germline-derived CDR1 and CDR2 are SGHDT and YYEEEE. Trimming cost V 0 bases and J 0 bases, with 7 bases left between them. CDR3 length: 15 residues. In DNA, the CDR3 is TGTGCCAGCAGCTTGGAAAGCCACTCTGGAAACACCATATATTTT. It codes for CASSLESHSGNTIYF.

This clone showed up just once. V and J are TRBV28 and TRBJ2-7; 7 bases agree with TRBD1. Per germline, CDR1 MDHEN and CDR2 SYDVKM. This CDR3 region has 13 residues. The J segment lost 7 bases and the V segment lost 7 bases, leaving 10 bases of the junction unmatched. Here the CDR3 reads CASIDTGVGEQYF. The CDR3 region has the DNA TGTGCCAGCATCGACACAGGGGTAGGGGAGCAGTACTTC.

CDR3 protein: CASSTDYGYTF. CDR3 coding DNA: TGTGCCAGCAGCACAGACTATGGCTACACCTTC. The chain employs TRBV5-6 and TRBJ1-2; D is unresolved. From germline, CDR1 is SGHDT and CDR2 YYEEEE. The CDR3 covers 11 residues. V gave up 4 bases and J gave up 3 bases, with 4 bases separating them. Together with reference TRBV5-6 and TRBJ1-2, the CDR3 gives the full variable domain: DAGVTQSPTHLIKTRGQQVTLRCSPKSGHDTVSWYQQALGQGPQFIFQYYEEEERQRGNFPDRFSGHQFPNYSSELNVNALLLGDSALYLCASSTDYGYTFGSGTRLTVV.

The V gene is TRBV12-2, the J gene TRBJ1-5; the table's D call, TRBD1, has no DNA check behind it. TRBV12-2 is listed as a pseudogene. CDR3 length: 15 residues. The CDR3 DNA sequence: TGTGCAAGTCGCCCGGACAGGGGGAAGGGTCAGCCCCAGCATTTT. It specifies CASRPDRGKGQPQHF.

V usage is TRBV6-5 and J usage is TRBJ1-2, with D possibly matching TRBD1 (5 bases). The CDR3 is 13 amino acids. The ends were cut back, 6 bases at V and 4 bases at J, with 12 bases in the middle. Germline CDR1 and CDR2: MNHEY and SVGAGI. The CDR3 protein is CASSRDSPYGYTF. As DNA, the CDR3 is TGTGCCAGCAGCCGAGACAGCCCCTATGGCTACACCTTC.

The rearrangement links TRBV24-1 to TRBJ2-1; 7 nucleotides line up with TRBD1. The CDR3 sequence is 15 residues long. J lost 7 bases, V lost 2 bases, and 7 bases had no gene match. Per the germline V gene, CDR1 is KGHDR and CDR2 is SFDVKD. CDR3 region: CATSDSTGLGNEQFF. DNA of the CDR3: TGTGCCACCAGTGATTCGACAGGGTTGGGGAATGAGCAGTTCTTC.

The chain uses TRBV7-9 and TRBJ2-2; tentatively, D is TRBD2 (6 bases). Trimming left V 5 bases short and J 0 bases short, with 10 bases between. The CDR3 totals 15 residues. CDR1 is SEHNR, CDR2 FQNEAQ, per germline (reference sequence). DNA for the CDR3: TGTGCCAGCAGCATGGGACTCGCGAACACCGGGGAGCTGTTTTTT. Translated, it gives CASSMGLANTGELFF.

The rearrangement links TRBV5-8 to TRBJ2-7; 10 bases are shared with TRBD1. CDR1 is SGHTS and CDR2 is YDEGEE in the germline V gene. V lost 4 bases, J lost 6 bases, and 10 bases stayed unmatched. The CDR3 has 15 amino acids. In DNA, the CDR3 is TGTGCCAGCAGCCCCCGGACAGGGGGTCGAGCCGAGCAGTACTTC. Translating it yields CASSPRTGGRAEQYF.

The gene calls are TRBV5-6 and TRBJ1-6; 9 bases match TRBD1. The germline V gene encodes CDR1 SGHDT and CDR2 YYEEEE. Trimming removed 4 bases from V and 4 bases from J; junction bases left unmatched: 6. The CDR3 consists of 16 residues. CDR3 coding DNA: TGTGCCAGCAGCCGCGGGACAGGGAGTTATAATTCACCCCTCCACTTT. Translated: CASSRGTGSYNSPLHF.

The chain links TRBV5-6 to TRBJ1-5, with D possibly TRBD1 on 6 matching bases. Deletions cut 2 bases from V and 4 bases from J, with 13 bases between. The CDR3 loop spans 15 amino acids. CDR1 SGHDT and CDR2 YYEEEE come from the germline V gene. The CDR3 region has the DNA TGTGCCAGCAGCTTACAGGACAGAAATAATCAGCCCCAGCATTTT. As protein: CASSLQDRNNQPQHF.

For the CDR3, the DNA is TGTGCCAGCAGTTACCCTCCGGGACACTCCAATCAGCCCCAGCATTTT. It specifies CASSYPPGHSNQPQHF. The genes are TRBV6-2 or TRBV6-3 and TRBJ1-5, with TRBD1 as a possible D gene (6 bases). CDR3 length: 16 amino acids. The germline V gene encodes CDR1 MNHEY and CDR2 SVGEGT. Trimming pared 2 bases from V and 3 bases from J, leaving 14 bases between.

The chain recombines TRBV11-2 with TRBJ2-7, with D unresolved. The germline CDR1 and CDR2 sequences are SGHAT and FQNNGV. V was trimmed by 2 bases and J by 7 bases, leaving 6 bases between them. The CDR3 loop spans 11 amino acids. This CDR3 reads CASSLSLEQYF. The CDR3, as DNA: TGTGCCAGCAGCTTAAGTCTAGAGCAGTACTTC.

The rearrangement uses TRBV30 and TRBJ2-1; 8 bases fit TRBD1. The CDR3 totals 14 residues. V lost 5 bases and J lost 6; bases outside the gene matches: 9. Germline V gene data show CDR1 as GTSNPN and CDR2 as SVGIG (reference sequence). The CDR3 protein is CAWDRDRLINEQFF. The CDR3 region has the DNA TGTGCCTGGGACCGGGACAGGCTCATCAATGAGCAGTTCTTC.

The chain links TRBV7-9 to TRBJ1-4, with a tentative D call TRBD1 (6 bases). The V end was cut by 5 bases, the J end by 5 bases, with 12 bases between. The germline V gene encodes CDR1 SEHNR and CDR2 FQNEAQ (reference sequence). This CDR3 is built from 14 residues. The CDR3 DNA follows: TGTGCCAGCAGCCTCGGAGACAGGAATGAAAAACTGTTTTTT. This translates into CASSLGDRNEKLFF.

This chain links TRBV10-1 with TRBJ2-1, with a possible D match to TRBD2 (6 bases). The V gene's germline CDR1 is WNHNN and CDR2 SYGVQD (reference sequence). The CDR3 is made up of 14 amino acids. V lost 4 bases, J lost 8 bases, and 15 bases lay in between. The CDR3 region is CASSVSPRGDEQFF. For the CDR3, the DNA is TGCGCCAGCAGTGTAAGCCCGCGGGGCGATGAGCAGTTCTTC.

This clone was seen a handful of times. The sample has other DNA sequences that encode this CDR3 too. The chain recombines TRBV29-1 with TRBJ2-3, with TRBD2 as a possible D gene (5 bases). The CDR3 has 12 amino acids. Trimming left V 5 bases short and J 4 bases short, with 10 bases between. Germline assignment: CDR1 SQVTM and CDR2 ANQGSEA. The CDR3 sequence is CSVSEGADTQYF. The CDR3 DNA reads as TGCAGCGTTAGTGAGGGAGCAGATACGCAGTATTTT.

This chain links TRBV6-5 with TRBJ1-4, with D possibly being TRBD1 (5 bases). V lost 8 bases, J lost 4 bases, and 17 bases lay in between. This CDR3 contains 15 residues. Germline V gene lookup returns CDR1 MNHEY and CDR2 SVGAGI. As DNA, the CDR3 is TGTGCCAGCCTAAGAAGCCAGACAGTTAATGAAAAACTGTTTTTT. It codes for CASLRSQTVNEKLFF.

This clone was seen only once. This chain joins TRBV7-3 and TRBJ2-1; a possible D gene is TRBD1 (6 bases). The CDR3 spans 16 residues. Trimming stripped 5 bases from V and 6 bases from J, with 20 bases between. Germline loops: CDR1 SGHTA, CDR2 FQGTGA. The CDR3 spells CASSLRLGAGANEQFF. The DNA of the CDR3 is TGTGCCAGCAGCCTTAGGTTGGGGGCCGGAGCCAATGAGCAGTTCTTC.